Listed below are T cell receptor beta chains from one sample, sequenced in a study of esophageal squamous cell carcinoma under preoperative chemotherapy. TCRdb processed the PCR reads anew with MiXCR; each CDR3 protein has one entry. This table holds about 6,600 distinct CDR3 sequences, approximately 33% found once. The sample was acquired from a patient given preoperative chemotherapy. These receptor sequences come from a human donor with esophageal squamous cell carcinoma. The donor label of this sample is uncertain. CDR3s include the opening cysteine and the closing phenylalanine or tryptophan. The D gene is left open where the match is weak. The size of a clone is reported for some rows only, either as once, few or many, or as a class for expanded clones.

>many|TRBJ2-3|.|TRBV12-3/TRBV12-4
CASSLGAGGPSTDTQYF
TGTGCCAGCAGCCTGGGGGCAGGGGGGCCTAGCACAGATACGCAGTATTTT
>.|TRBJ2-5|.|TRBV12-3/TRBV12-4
CASRFLETRVF
TGTGCCAGCAGGTTTCTAGAAACCAGGGTCTTC
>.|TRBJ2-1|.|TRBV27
CASAQEVAYNEQFF
TGTGCCAGCGCGCAGGAGGTGGCCTACAATGAGCAGTTCTTC
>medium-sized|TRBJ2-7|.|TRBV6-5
CASSYSPSLSSYEQYF
TGTGCCAGCAGTTACTCACCGTCCTTGAGCTCCTACGAGCAGTACTTC
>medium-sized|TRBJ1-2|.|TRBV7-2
CASSLVVEGYTF
TGTGCCAGCAGCTTAGTCGTCGAGGGCTACACCTTC
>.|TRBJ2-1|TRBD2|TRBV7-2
CASSRTSGKYNEQFF
TGTGCCAGCAGCCGAACTAGCGGGAAGTACAATGAGCAGTTCTTC
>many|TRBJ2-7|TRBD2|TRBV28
CASNTSGRGRNEQYF
TGTGCCAGCAATACTAGCGGGAGAGGGAGAAATGAGCAGTACTTC
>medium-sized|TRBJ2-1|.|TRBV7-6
CASSLEVGRNEQFF
TGTGCCAGCAGCTTAGAGGTAGGGCGCAATGAGCAGTTCTTC
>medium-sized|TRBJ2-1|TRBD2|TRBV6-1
CASTTGTSSGNEQFF
TGTGCCAGCACTACCGGGACTAGCTCGGGGAATGAGCAGTTCTTC
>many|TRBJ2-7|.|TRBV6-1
CASRSVRGGEQYF
TGTGCCAGCCGGAGCGTGAGGGGAGGTGAGCAGTACTTC
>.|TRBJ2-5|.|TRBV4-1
CASSQTGLRETQYF
TGCGCCAGCAGCCAAACAGGCCTACGGGAGACCCAGTACTTC
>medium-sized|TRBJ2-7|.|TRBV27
CASSLGSGSSSYEQYF
TGTGCCAGCAGTTTGGGGAGCGGATCGAGCTCCTACGAGCAGTACTTC
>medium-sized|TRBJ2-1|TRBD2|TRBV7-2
CASGTTGLAPYNEQFF
TGTGCCAGCGGCACCACGGGACTAGCCCCCTACAATGAGCAGTTCTTC
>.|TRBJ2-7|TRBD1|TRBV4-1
CASSHRTGGYEQYF
TGCGCCAGCAGCCACCGGACAGGGGGGTACGAGCAGTACTTC
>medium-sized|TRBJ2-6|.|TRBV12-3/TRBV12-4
CASSFRQRIDGANVLTF
TGTGCCAGCAGTTTCAGGCAACGCATTGATGGGGCCAACGTCCTGACTTTC
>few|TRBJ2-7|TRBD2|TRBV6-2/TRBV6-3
CASSSTIAGSYEQYF
TGTGCCAGCAGTTCCACAATAGCGGGATCCTACGAGCAGTACTTC
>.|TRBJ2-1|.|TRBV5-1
CASSLVASASYEQFF
TGCGCCAGCAGCTTGGTTGCTAGCGCCTCCTACGAGCAGTTCTTC
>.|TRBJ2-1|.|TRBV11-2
CASSSGHNSYEQFF
TGTGCCAGCAGCTCCGGGCACAACTCCTACGAGCAGTTCTTC
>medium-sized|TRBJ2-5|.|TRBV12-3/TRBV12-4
CASRGFQETQYF
TGTGCCTCAAGGGGGTTCCAAGAGACCCAGTACTTC
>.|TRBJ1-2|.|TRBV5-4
CARTQEVGDFYGYTF
TGTGCCAGGACGCAGGAAGTGGGGGATTTCTATGGCTACACCTTC
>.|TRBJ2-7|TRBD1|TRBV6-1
CASSEASWDRSDEQYF
TGTGCCAGCAGTGAGGCCTCGTGGGACAGGTCCGACGAGCAGTACTTC
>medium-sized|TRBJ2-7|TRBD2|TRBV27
CASSFLAGVAYEQYF
TGTGCCAGCAGTTTCCTAGCGGGAGTCGCCTACGAGCAGTACTTC
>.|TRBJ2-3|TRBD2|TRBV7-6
CASSKTIAGAGTDTRYF
TGTGCGAGCAGCAAAACTATAGCGGGAGCGGGCACAGATACGCGGTATTTT
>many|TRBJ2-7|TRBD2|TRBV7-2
CASSPGTSAYNEQYF
TGTGCCAGCAGCCCCGGGACTAGCGCGTACAATGAGCAGTACTTC
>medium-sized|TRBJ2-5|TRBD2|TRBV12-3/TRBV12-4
CASTSGGRGETQYF
TGTGCCAGCACTTCTGGCGGGAGAGGCGAGACCCAGTACTTC
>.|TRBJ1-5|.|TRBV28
CASKNNRNQPQHF
TGTGCCAGCAAAAACAACCGCAATCAGCCCCAGCATTTT
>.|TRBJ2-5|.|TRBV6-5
CASSSGVQETQYF
TGTGCCAGCAGTTCAGGGGTACAGGAGACCCAGTACTTC
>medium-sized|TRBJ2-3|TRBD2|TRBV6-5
CASSYRLTSGRKTTQYF
TGTGCCAGCAGTTACAGGCTGACTAGCGGCCGCAAGACTACGCAGTATTTT
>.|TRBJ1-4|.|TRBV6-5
CASSYGQGPNEKLFF
TGTGCCAGCAGTTATGGGCAGGGCCCTAATGAAAAACTGTTTTTT
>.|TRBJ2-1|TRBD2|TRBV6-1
CAGIAGTSGPDEQFF
TGTGCCGGGATCGCCGGGACTAGCGGGCCCGATGAGCAGTTCTTC
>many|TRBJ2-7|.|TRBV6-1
CASSEALTFEYEQYF
TGTGCCAGCAGTGAAGCGCTTACCTTTGAGTACGAGCAGTACTTC
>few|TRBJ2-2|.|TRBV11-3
CASRAGTGYTGELFF
TGTGCCAGCAGGGCAGGGACTGGCTACACCGGGGAGCTGTTTTTT
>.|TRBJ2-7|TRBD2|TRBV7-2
CASSLARLAGGPYEQYF
TGTGCCAGCAGCTTAGCAAGACTAGCGGGAGGTCCCTACGAGCAGTACTTC
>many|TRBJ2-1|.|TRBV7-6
CASSLAALRASYNEQFF
TGTGCCAGCAGCCTCGCGGCGCTCCGGGCCTCCTACAATGAGCAGTTCTTC
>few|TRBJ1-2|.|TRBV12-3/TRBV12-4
CASSLSQVVGYTF
TGTGCCAGCAGTTTAAGCCAGGTCGTTGGCTACACCTTC